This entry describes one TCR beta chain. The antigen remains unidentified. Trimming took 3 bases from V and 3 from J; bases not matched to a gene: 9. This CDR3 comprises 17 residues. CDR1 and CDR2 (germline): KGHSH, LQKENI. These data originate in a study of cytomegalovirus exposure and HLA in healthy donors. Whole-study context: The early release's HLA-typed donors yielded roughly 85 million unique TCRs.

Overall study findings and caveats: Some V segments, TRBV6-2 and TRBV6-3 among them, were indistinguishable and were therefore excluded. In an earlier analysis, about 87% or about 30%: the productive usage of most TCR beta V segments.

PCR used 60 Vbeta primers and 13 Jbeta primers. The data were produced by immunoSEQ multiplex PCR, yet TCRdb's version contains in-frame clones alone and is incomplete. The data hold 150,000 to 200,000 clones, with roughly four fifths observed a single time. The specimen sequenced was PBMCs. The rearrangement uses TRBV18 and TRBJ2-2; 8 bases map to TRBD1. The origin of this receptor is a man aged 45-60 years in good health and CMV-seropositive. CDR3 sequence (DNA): TGTGCCAGCTCACCGCCTGGACAGGGTTCTTACACCGGGGAGCTGTTTTTT. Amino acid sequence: CASSPPGQGSYTGELFF.